These T cell receptor beta chains were read from a single sample in a study of cytotoxic CD8 clonotypes in ibrutinib-treated CLL. Clones were read by immunoSEQ multiplex PCR, and TCRdb kept only the in-frame ones, dropping some. This sample has some 150,000 clones, with around three quarters found just once. Sequences were derived from PBMCs, sampled after 12 months of ibrutinib treatment. These receptors were obtained from a human donor with chronic lymphocytic leukemia. Both conserved end residues are part of each CDR3. A D gene is named only where the DNA matches it firmly. The size field is filled for only some rows; it gives once, few, many or a size class.

V gene: TRBV7-2
J gene: TRBJ1-1
clone size: -
D gene: -
CDR3 DNA: TGTGCCAGCAGCTTAATTGACGGGGCCGAAGCTTTCTTT
CDR3 protein: CASSLIDGAEAFF

V gene: TRBV5-1
J gene: TRBJ2-7
clone size: -
D gene: -
CDR3 DNA: TGCGCCAGCAAGCCCGGGGATACCTACGAGCAGTACTTC
CDR3 protein: CASKPGDTYEQYF

V gene: TRBV5-3
J gene: TRBJ1-6
clone size: -
D gene: -
CDR3 DNA: TGTGCCAGAAGCTTAACGGGGTGGCGTTCACCCCTCCACTTT
CDR3 protein: CARSLTGWRSPLHF

V gene: TRBV19
J gene: TRBJ1-5
clone size: -
D gene: TRBD1
CDR3 DNA: TGTGCCAGTAGTATGGACAGGGGAATTTATAGCAATCAGCCCCAGCATTTT
CDR3 protein: CASSMDRGIYSNQPQHF

V gene: TRBV11-3
J gene: TRBJ2-3
clone size: -
D gene: TRBD1
CDR3 DNA: TGTGCCAGCAGCCCCGGGACAGGAAGCACAGATACGCAGTATTTT
CDR3 protein: CASSPGTGSTDTQYF

V gene: TRBV27
J gene: TRBJ1-3
clone size: -
D gene: -
CDR3 DNA: TGTGCCAGCAGTTTCGGGGGGCCCGGAAACACCATATATTTT
CDR3 protein: CASSFGGPGNTIYF

V gene: TRBV28
J gene: TRBJ1-1
clone size: -
D gene: -
CDR3 DNA: TGTGCCAGCTTCACGGGCATGAACACTGAAGCTTTCTTT
CDR3 protein: CASFTGMNTEAFF

V gene: TRBV6-1
J gene: TRBJ2-7
clone size: -
D gene: TRBD1
CDR3 DNA: TGTGCCAGCAGTGAAAGGTGGGACAGCTACGAGCAGTACTTC
CDR3 protein: CASSERWDSYEQYF

V gene: TRBV29-1
J gene: TRBJ2-1
clone size: -
D gene: TRBD1
CDR3 DNA: TGCAGCGTTGATCGCAGGGGGAATGAGCAGTTCTTC
CDR3 protein: CSVDRRGNEQFF

V gene: TRBV19
J gene: TRBJ1-2
clone size: -
D gene: -
CDR3 DNA: TGTGCCACGTTGGACAGAACCTCCTTCAACTATGGCTACACCTTC
CDR3 protein: CATLDRTSFNYGYTF

V gene: TRBV28
J gene: TRBJ1-5
clone size: once
D gene: TRBD1
CDR3 DNA: TGTGCCAGCAGTTTATCCAGGGGGGGCAATCAGCCCCAGCATTTT
CDR3 protein: CASSLSRGGNQPQHF

V gene: TRBV5-1
J gene: TRBJ2-5
clone size: -
D gene: -
CDR3 DNA: TGCGCCAGCAGCTTGAAAGGCCCGGGACACCTGTACCAAGAGACCCAGTACTTC
CDR3 protein: CASSLKGPGHLYQETQYF

V gene: TRBV4-1
J gene: TRBJ1-5
clone size: few
D gene: -
CDR3 DNA: TGCGCCAGCAGCCAGGATACAAATAGCAATCAGCCCCAGCATTTT
CDR3 protein: CASSQDTNSNQPQHF

V gene: TRBV6-5
J gene: TRBJ1-2
clone size: -
D gene: TRBD1
CDR3 DNA: TGTGCCAGCCGGCCCTCGGGACAGAACTATGGCTACACCTTC
CDR3 protein: CASRPSGQNYGYTF

V gene: TRBV27
J gene: TRBJ2-7
clone size: -
D gene: -
CDR3 DNA: TGTGCCAGCAGTATAACGGGACTCAACTCCTACGAGCAGTACTTC
CDR3 protein: CASSITGLNSYEQYF

V gene: TRBV7-9
J gene: TRBJ2-3
clone size: few
D gene: -
CDR3 DNA: TGTGCCAGCAACCTGAACACAGATACGCAGTATTTT
CDR3 protein: CASNLNTDTQYF

V gene: TRBV11-2
J gene: TRBJ2-3
clone size: -
D gene: -
CDR3 DNA: TGTGCCAGCAGCTTAGGGCGGGGTCCAGATACGCAGTATTTT
CDR3 protein: CASSLGRGPDTQYF